This TCR beta chain was found in a study of CD8+CD57+ T cells in acquired aplastic anemia. Turning to the study itself: Yields of DNA that came from sorted CD4+ and CD8+ cells averaged about 2.9 ug.

All sequencing subjects had displayed CD8+CD57+ cell expansion on flow cytometry. As a group, the patients uniformly had severe acquired aplastic anemia. Blood came from patients not yet given any therapy. Genomic DNA constituted the template upon which TCR beta VDJ and CDR3 profiling was performed. Using its own MiXCR run on the reads, TCRdb lists one record per CDR3 protein. The data show fewer than 300,000 distinct CDR3 sequences, approximately 79% seen once. Whole-study results and caveats: CD8+ Simpson's diversity did not differ significantly between patients and controls.

For this clonotype: Its matching antigen is unknown. One junction end disagrees with the germline gene, perhaps due to a read error.

The germline V gene encodes CDR1 WNHNN and CDR2 SYGVQD (reference sequence). This CDR3 contains 13 residues. The sample was sorted CD4+, CD8+, or CD8+CD57+ T cells (not recorded which) from PBMCs. The clonotype was recovered from a human donor with aplastic anemia. V gene TRBV10-1 combines with J gene TRBJ2-1, with a possible D match to TRBD1 (6 bases). The DNA for the CDR3 is TGTGCCAGCAGGGGACCGGGGCGGGATGAGCAGTTCTTC. This codes for CASRGPGRDEQFF.